This record looks at one T cell receptor (beta chain) sequence and its context. This sample is drawn from a study of blood T cell repertoires in COVID-19. V lost 4 bases, J lost 0 bases, and 7 bases stayed unmatched. The CDR3 is made up of 17 amino acids. Germline-derived CDR1 and CDR2 are LGHNA and YNFKEQ. Method: immunoSEQ multiplex PCR; TCRdb's copy keeps in-frame clones and lacks some. The sample has over 100,000 clones, roughly 88% seen once. The material sequenced was peripheral blood. The TCR originated in a man aged 50-60 years with acute or convalescent COVID-19. The gene calls are TRBV4-2 and TRBJ1-5; 9 bases match TRBD1. The CDR3: CASSPGTGRNSNQPQHF. CDR3 nucleotide sequence: TGTGCCAGCAGCCCCGGGACAGGGAGAAATAGCAATCAGCCCCAGCATTTT.